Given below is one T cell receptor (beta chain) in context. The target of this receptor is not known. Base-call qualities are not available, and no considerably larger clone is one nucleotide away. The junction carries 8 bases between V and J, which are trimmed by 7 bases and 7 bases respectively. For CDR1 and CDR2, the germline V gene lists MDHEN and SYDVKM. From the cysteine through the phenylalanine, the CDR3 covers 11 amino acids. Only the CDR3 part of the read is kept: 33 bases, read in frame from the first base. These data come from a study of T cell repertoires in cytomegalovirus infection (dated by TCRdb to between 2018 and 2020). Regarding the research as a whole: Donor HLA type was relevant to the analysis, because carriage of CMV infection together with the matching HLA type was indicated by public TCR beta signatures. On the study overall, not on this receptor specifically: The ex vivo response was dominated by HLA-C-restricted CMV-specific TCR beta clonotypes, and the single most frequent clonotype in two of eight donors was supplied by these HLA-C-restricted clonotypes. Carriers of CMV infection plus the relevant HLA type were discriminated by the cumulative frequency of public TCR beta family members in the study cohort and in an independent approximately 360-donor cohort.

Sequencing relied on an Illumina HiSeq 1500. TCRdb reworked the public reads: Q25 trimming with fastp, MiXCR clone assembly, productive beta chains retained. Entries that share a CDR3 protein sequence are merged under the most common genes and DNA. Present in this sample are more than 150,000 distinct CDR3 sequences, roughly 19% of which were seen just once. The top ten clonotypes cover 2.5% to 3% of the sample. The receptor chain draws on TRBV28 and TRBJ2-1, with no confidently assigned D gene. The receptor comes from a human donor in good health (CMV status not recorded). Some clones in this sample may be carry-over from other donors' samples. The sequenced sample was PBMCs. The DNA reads TGTGCCAGCATAGGGTTAAATGAGCAGTTCTTC. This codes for CASIGLNEQFF.